These 13 T cell receptor beta chains came from one sample sequenced in a study of resident and recirculating memory T cells in vitiligo. Profiled with immunoSEQ multiplex PCR; TCRdb holds only in-frame clones, not every one. Of roughly 80,000 clones in the sample, roughly nine tenths were seen once. The specimen sequenced was blood. These receptors originate from a male donor with vitiligo.

The rearrangement uses TRBV5-1 and TRBJ2-1, with TRBD2 matching over 10 bases. CDR3 length: 17 residues. With 1 base clipped from V and 4 bases from J, the junction kept 8 bases outside the gene matches. CDR1 is SGHRS, CDR2 YFSETQ, per germline. The CDR3 sequence is CASSLTSGANVYNEQFF. The CDR3 DNA reads as TGCGCCAGCAGCTTGACTAGCGGGGCAAACGTTTACAATGAGCAGTTCTTC. The full variable domain, with the rest looked up from reference TRBV5-1 and TRBJ2-1, is KAGVTQTPRYLIKTRGQQVTLSCSPISGHRSVSWYQQTPGQGLQFLFEYFSETQRNKGNFPGRFSGRQFSNSRSEMNVSTLELGDSALYLCASSLTSGANVYNEQFFGPGTRLTVL.

The chain employs TRBV5-1 and TRBJ2-3; D remains ambiguous. The CDR3 has 12 amino acids. V was clipped by 4 bases and J by 0 bases, with 3 bases between them. The germline V gene encodes CDR1 SGHRS and CDR2 YFSETQ. DNA for the CDR3: TGCGCCAGCAGCGTAAGCACAGATACGCAGTATTTT. Protein product: CASSVSTDTQYF.

J is TRBJ1-1 and V is TRBV5-5, with a tentative D call TRBD1 (6 bases). Germline CDR1 and CDR2: SGHKS and YYEKEE (reference sequence). The CDR3 totals 12 residues. The V end lost 3 bases, the J end lost 7 bases, and 10 bases lay between the germline ends. Written as DNA, the CDR3 is TGTGCCAGCAGCTCCCACAGGGTTGAAGCTTTCTTT. Amino acid sequence: CASSSHRVEAFF.

The chain links TRBV30 to TRBJ1-1; D not resolved. CDR1 is GTSNPN, CDR2 SVGIG, per germline (reference sequence). The CDR3 covers 11 residues. V gave up 2 bases and J gave up 11 bases, with 12 bases separating them. The CDR3 bases are TGTGCCTGGAGTCAACTTGAAAAGGCTTTCTTT. Translated, it gives CAWSQLEKAFF.

This sequence joins TRBV4-2 and TRBJ2-7, with no clear D. V was pared by 0 bases and J by 2 bases, with 11 bases between. Per germline, CDR1 LGHNA and CDR2 YNFKEQ. The CDR3 totals 15 residues. CDR3 residues: CASSQEYPPAYEQYF. Written as DNA, the CDR3 is TGTGCCAGCAGCCAAGAATACCCTCCGGCCTACGAGCAGTACTTC.

This clone was observed a handful of times. The rearrangement links TRBV6-6 to TRBJ2-2, with 8 bases matching TRBD2. This CDR3 has 14 residues. Germline V gene lookup returns CDR1 MNHNY and CDR2 SVGAGI (reference sequence). The trim removed 8 bases at V and 5 bases at J, leaving 7 bases unmatched. The CDR3: CASQSGSRTGELFF. In nucleotides, the CDR3 is TGTGCCAGCCAGAGCGGGAGTCGGACCGGGGAGCTGTTTTTT.

This sequence joins TRBV5-6 and TRBJ2-2; D is possibly TRBD2 (6 bases). The CDR3 is 17 residues long. V lost 2 bases and J 2 bases, leaving 16 bases between the germline ends. The germline V gene has CDR1 SGHDT and CDR2 YYEEEE. CDR3 protein: CASSFGVLAGNTGELFF. In DNA form, the CDR3 reads TGTGCCAGCAGCTTTGGAGTCCTCGCGGGAAACACCGGGGAGCTGTTTTTT.

V usage is TRBV11-2 and J usage is TRBJ2-2; D remains ambiguous. Trimming removed 2 bases at V and 4 bases at J, with 11 bases between. CDR1 and CDR2 from the germline V gene are SGHAT and FQNNGV. This CDR3 is 15 amino acids long. CDR3 amino acids: CASSLRSLTTGELFF. CDR3 sequence (DNA): TGTGCCAGCAGCTTACGCTCCCTAACCACCGGGGAGCTGTTTTTT.

The chain is built from TRBV4-1 and TRBJ1-4; no firm D call. Trimming stripped 2 bases from V and 2 bases from J, with 15 bases between. CDR1 MGHRA and CDR2 YSYEKL come from the germline V gene. The CDR3 extends over 17 amino acids. The CDR3 sequence is CASSQNLFGSTNEKLFF. CDR3 DNA sequence: TGCGCCAGCAGCCAAAATCTTTTTGGTAGTACTAATGAAAAACTGTTTTTT.

V gene TRBV9 combines with J gene TRBJ1-2; 8 bases fit TRBD1. The CDR3 is 19 residues long. V shed 0 bases, J shed 0 bases, and the junction held 13 bases outside the gene matches. Germline V CDR1 and CDR2: SGDLS, YYNGEE. The CDR3 DNA reads as TGTGCCAGCAGCGTAGTCCCATTATTTTTGGGACAGGCTAACTATGGCTACACCTTC. Its translation is CASSVVPLFLGQANYGYTF. The full variable domain, its missing parts supplied by reference TRBV9 and TRBJ1-2, is DSGVTQTPKHLITATGQRVTLRCSPRSGDLSVYWYQQSLDQGLQFLIQYYNGEERAKGNILERFSAQQFPDLHSELNLSSLELGDSALYFCASSVVPLFLGQANYGYTFGSGTRLTVV.

This rearrangement joins TRBV18 to TRBJ2-6; D might be TRBD2 (7 bases). The CDR3 length is 16 residues. V was clipped by 3 bases and J by 2 bases, with 11 bases between them. Germline-derived CDR1 and CDR2 are KGHSH and LQKENI. As DNA, the CDR3 is TGTGCCAGCTCACCCCCGGGGGGCCCTGGGGCCAACGTCCTGACTTTC. Its protein is CASSPPGGPGANVLTF.

V gene TRBV5-1 combines with J gene TRBJ1-4; TRBD1 is a possible D gene (5 bases). The CDR3 has 15 residues. The V and J ends lost 0 bases and 8 bases respectively, with 14 bases between them. Germline-derived CDR1 and CDR2 are SGHRS and YFSETQ. This CDR3 is CASSLEPGEGEKLFF. The CDR3 DNA reads TGCGCCAGCAGCTTGGAACCGGGAGAGGGGGAAAAACTGTTTTTT.

This sequence joins TRBV5-1 and TRBJ2-1; TRBD2 aligns across 14 bases. The CDR3 is 18 residues long. CDR1 and CDR2 from the germline V gene are SGHRS and YFSETQ. The V segment lost 0 bases and the J segment 10 bases; nucleotides outside the gene matches: 12. The CDR3 region is CASSLADSGTSGSGEQFF. In nucleotides, the CDR3 is TGCGCCAGCAGCTTGGCCGATTCAGGGACTAGCGGGAGTGGGGAGCAGTTCTTC. Full variable domain (missing parts from reference TRBV5-1 and TRBJ2-1): KAGVTQTPRYLIKTRGQQVTLSCSPISGHRSVSWYQQTPGQGLQFLFEYFSETQRNKGNFPGRFSGRQFSNSRSEMNVSTLELGDSALYLCASSLADSGTSGSGEQFFGPGTRLTVL.